The 32 T cell receptor beta chains in this list originate from one sample, sequenced in a study of CD8+CD57+ T cells in acquired aplastic anemia. It was genomic DNA that served as the template for profiling TCR beta VDJ and CDR3. MiXCR, run by TCRdb on the reads, gives a single entry per CDR3 protein. This sample has approximately 120,000 distinct CDR3 sequences, with about 40% found just once. CD8+CD57+ cell expansion had been shown by flow cytometry in patients chosen for sequencing. The sequenced material came from sorted CD4+, CD8+, or CD8+CD57+ T cells (not recorded which) from PBMCs. These receptors all stem from a human donor with aplastic anemia.

This clonotype turned up a few times. With a much larger clone just one base away, this may be a read error. The rearrangement uses TRBV6-5 and TRBJ2-7; no clear D. CDR1 and CDR2 from the germline V gene are MNHEY and SVGAGI. The CDR3 runs 13 residues. Trimming took 2 bases from V and 6 from J, leaving 11 bases between them. CDR3 region: CASSYEGIGEQYF. The CDR3 DNA follows: TGTGCCAGCAGTTACGAAGGGATCGGCGAGCAGTACTTC.

The chain joins TRBV6-2 or TRBV6-3 to TRBJ2-7; 9 bases match TRBD1. Germline V gives CDR1 MNHEY, CDR2 SVGEGT. CDR3 length: 18 amino acids. The V segment lost 0 bases and the J segment 0 bases; nucleotides outside the gene matches: 9. CDR3 in amino acids: CASSYSTGQGGVSYEQYF. The CDR3 nucleotides read TGTGCCAGCAGTTACTCGACGGGACAGGGCGGGGTCTCCTACGAGCAGTACTTC.

This clonotype was found many times. This chain joins TRBV9 and TRBJ1-6; 10 nucleotides align to TRBD1. CDR3 length: 16 residues. With V trimmed by 3 bases and J by 7 bases, 7 bases remained unmatched. CDR1 is SGDLS and CDR2 is YYNGEE in the germline V gene. The CDR3 coding sequence is TGTGCCAGCAGCGCCGACAGGGGGCCCCGAAATTCACCCCTCCACTTT. Encoded protein: CASSADRGPRNSPLHF. Variable domain in full (rest from reference TRBV9 and TRBJ1-6): DSGVTQTPKHLITATGQRVTLRCSPRSGDLSVYWYQQSLDQGLQFLIQYYNGEERAKGNILERFSAQQFPDLHSELNLSSLELGDSALYFCASSADRGPRNSPLHFGNGTRLTVT.

V is TRBV10-3 and J is TRBJ1-2; TRBD1 is a possible D gene (6 bases). V dropped 6 bases and J dropped 8 bases, with 10 bases sitting between them. The germline V gene encodes CDR1 ENHRY and CDR2 SYGVKD. The length of the CDR3 is 11 residues. CDR3 DNA: TGTGCCATCAGGCAGGGGCAAGGCTACACCTTC. This translates into CAIRQGQGYTF.

The gene calls are TRBV10-3 and TRBJ2-2; D may be TRBD2 (6 bases). The CDR3 totals 16 residues. In germline, CDR1 is ENHRY, CDR2 SYGVKD. With 1 base removed from V and 5 bases from J, the gap between germline ends came to 14 bases. The CDR3 loop reads CAISEFVAVATGELFF. The CDR3 DNA sequence: TGTGCCATCAGTGAGTTCGTAGCGGTGGCGACCGGGGAGCTGTTTTTT.

The chain combines TRBV10-3 with TRBJ1-1; D is unresolved. CDR3 size: 13 residues. The V end was cut by 3 bases, the J end by 4 bases, with 9 bases between. Germline lookup yields CDR1 ENHRY and CDR2 SYGVKD. The CDR3, as DNA: TGTGCCATCAGTGATGGACCCAGCACTGAAGCTTTCTTT. It codes for CAISDGPSTEAFF.

CDR3 amino acids: CASSEKGRGLDEQYF. Written as DNA, the CDR3 is TGTGCCAGCAGTGAAAAGGGCAGGGGGCTTGACGAGCAGTACTTC. The chain couples TRBV2 to TRBJ2-7, with 8 bases fitting TRBD1. CDR1 and CDR2 (germline): SNHLY, FYNNEI. This CDR3 contains 15 residues. The J segment lost 5 bases and the V segment lost 2 bases, leaving 8 bases of the junction unmatched.

This clonotype was recorded many times. The chain recombines TRBV2 with TRBJ2-5; 8 nucleotides match TRBD1. The germline V gene has CDR1 SNHLY and CDR2 FYNNEI. The CDR3 covers 15 residues. V lost 6 bases to trimming and J lost 1 base; unmatched junction nucleotides: 7. The CDR3 loop reads CASSGDRGSQETQYF. CDR3 DNA: TGTGCCAGCAGCGGAGACAGGGGAAGCCAAGAGACCCAGTACTTC. The whole variable domain, remainder taken from reference TRBV2 and TRBJ2-5, is EPEVTQTPSHQVTQMGQEVILRCVPISNHLYFYWYRQILGQKVEFLVSFYNNEISEKSEIFDDQFSVERPDGSNFTLKIRSTKLEDSAMYFCASSGDRGSQETQYFGPGTRLLVL.

J is TRBJ2-3 and V is TRBV2, with TRBD2 matching 12 bases. V was pared by 3 bases and J by 5 bases, with 12 bases of the junction left unmatched. The CDR3 has 18 amino acids. Germline V gives CDR1 SNHLY, CDR2 FYNNEI. The CDR3 bases are TGTGCCAGCAGTGAGATGCACACTAGCGGGGGGCGTGGAGATACGCAGTATTTT. It codes for CASSEMHTSGGRGDTQYF.

This clonotype was seen many times. J is TRBJ1-2 and V is TRBV3-1; TRBD1 is a possible D gene (5 bases). V dropped 5 bases and J dropped 6 bases, with 13 bases sitting between them. The V gene's germline CDR1 is LGHDT and CDR2 YNNKEL (reference sequence). There are 13 residues in the CDR3. DNA for the CDR3: TGTGCCAGCAGCTTGGGGCCCACGGATGGCTACACCTTC. Residues: CASSLGPTDGYTF.

This clonotype turned up a few times. The chain combines TRBV5-4 with TRBJ1-4, with a tentative D call TRBD1 (6 bases). Trimming took 0 bases from V and 4 from J, leaving 10 bases between them. In germline, CDR1 is SGHNT, CDR2 YYREEE (reference sequence). The CDR3 totals 15 residues. As DNA, the CDR3 is TGTGCCAGCAGCTTGGTGGTAGGGGGTAATGAAAAACTGTTTTTT. Its protein is CASSLVVGGNEKLFF.

V and J are TRBV9 and TRBJ2-3; 12 nucleotides agree with TRBD2. Germline assignment: CDR1 SGDLS and CDR2 YYNGEE. After removal of 3 bases from V and 3 bases from J, the junction contained 5 bases not matched to a gene. The CDR3 is 16 amino acids. CDR3 DNA: TGTGCCAGCAGCGGCGGACTAGCGGGGCCTACAGATACGCAGTATTTT. Translated, it gives CASSGGLAGPTDTQYF.

The genes are TRBV28 and TRBJ1-2, with a possible D match to TRBD1 (5 bases). The length of the CDR3 is 14 residues. The germline CDR1 and CDR2 sequences are MDHEN and SYDVKM. Trimming shortened V by 5 bases and J by 4 bases, and 14 bases separated the two germline ends. CDR3 loop: CASSLPGRTYGYTF. CDR3 nucleotide sequence: TGTGCCAGCAGTCTACCGGGACGTACCTATGGCTACACCTTC.

Comments on this clonotype: This may be a read error, as it is one base from a much larger clone. The chain joins TRBV12-3 or TRBV12-4 to TRBJ1-2, with 7 bases aligning to TRBD1. The CDR3 length is 14 residues. CDR3 in DNA: TGTGCCAGCAACTCACAGGGGAAAAATCATGGCTACGCCTTC. Residues: CASNSQGKNHGYAF.

This clonotype has a count of ten or more. The V call is TRBV7-2, the J call TRBJ1-1; no reliable D call. The CDR3 has 13 residues. V was shortened by 0 bases and J by 2 bases, with 4 bases between the two germline ends. Germline V CDR1 and CDR2: SGHTA, FQGNSA. CDR3 DNA: TGTGCCAGCAGCTTAGCCCCTAACACTGAAGCTTTCTTT. Encoded protein: CASSLAPNTEAFF.

This clonotype occurred many times. This chain links TRBV20-1 with TRBJ2-5, with TRBD2 identical over 9 bases. From germline, CDR1 is DFQATT and CDR2 SNEGSKA (reference sequence). This CDR3 spans 15 amino acids. V shed 2 bases, J shed 1 base, and the junction held 5 bases outside the gene matches. In nucleotides, the CDR3 is TGCAGTGCTAGACCTCAGCGGGGGGTCCAAGAGACCCAGTACTTC. It encodes CSARPQRGVQETQYF.

V is TRBV29-1 and J is TRBJ1-1; D might be TRBD1 (5 bases). Germline CDR1 SQVTM, CDR2 ANQGSEA. V was clipped by 8 bases and J by 1 base, with 23 bases between them. The CDR3 is made up of 16 amino acids. CDR3 sequence reads: CSSPEGLPGWNTEAFF. For the CDR3, the DNA is TGCAGCTCACCGGAGGGACTTCCAGGGTGGAACACTGAAGCTTTCTTT.

Note on this clonotype: The junction does not match germline at one end; this may be a read error. V usage is TRBV6-5 and J usage is TRBJ1-3, with D hard to call. The length of the CDR3 is 17 residues. In germline, CDR1 is MNHEY, CDR2 SVGAGI. The CDR3 DNA reads as TGTGCCGGCAGTTCTACCCTTTTGACGGCTTCTGGAAACACCATATATTTT. This translates into CAGSSTLLTASGNTIYF.

This clonotype was detected a few times. Without the conserved terminal phenylalanine or tryptophan, this CDR3 likely stems from a read error. The V and J genes are TRBV5-1 and TRBJ1-2; D is perhaps TRBD1 (6 bases). Germline V gives CDR1 SGHRS, CDR2 YFSETQ. V lost 5 bases and J lost 4, with 18 bases in between. CDR3 length equals 15 residues. The CDR3 reads CASRAQGRGGYGYTL. Written as DNA, the CDR3 is TGCGCCAGCAGAGCCCAGGGGCGCGGTGGCTATGGCTACACCCTC.

On this clonotype itself: Since no conserved phenylalanine or tryptophan closes the CDR3, a read error is the likely cause. The DNA is left out, because the CDR3 cannot be placed on it with certainty; the CDR3 is given as TCRdb lists it. The CDR3 spells CAILKSPN. V and J are TRBV10-2 and TRBJ2-5; the table calls TRBD1, which could not be checked here. The CDR3 extends over 8 residues, inclusive of both ends. Germline V CDR1 and CDR2: WSHSY, SAAADI.

This clonotype was seen many times. This chain uses TRBV5-1 with TRBJ2-1; 8 bases are shared with TRBD2. This CDR3 contains 15 residues. Germline V lookup: CDR1 SGHRS, CDR2 YFSETQ. After removal of 3 bases from V and 4 bases from J, the junction contained 6 bases not matched to a gene. CDR3 loop: CASSSTGGPYNEQFF. CDR3 coding DNA: TGCGCCAGCAGCTCGACGGGGGGGCCGTACAATGAGCAGTTCTTC.

This clonotype came up many times. The V and J genes are TRBV20-1 and TRBJ1-5; D might be TRBD1 (6 bases). The germline V gene has CDR1 DFQATT and CDR2 SNEGSKA (reference sequence). The V gene lost 5 bases and the J gene lost 7 bases, with 15 bases spanning the gap. The CDR3 loop spans 13 amino acids. Here the CDR3 reads CSAGTVRGQPQHF. In DNA form, the CDR3 reads TGCAGTGCTGGGACGGTCAGGGGACAGCCCCAGCATTTT.

This clonotype came up many times. Sequence at one end of the junction differs from germline and may be a read error. V usage is TRBV11-2 and J usage is TRBJ2-4; no reliable D call. The CDR3 has 13 amino acids. From germline, CDR1 is SGHAT and CDR2 FQNNGV. CDR3 nucleotide sequence: TGTGCCAGCAGCTGGAACTCCCCCGGAAGAGCACTCTTC. Translating gives CASSWNSPGRALF.

Ten or more counts support this clonotype. This rearrangement joins TRBV11-2 to TRBJ2-1; D may be TRBD1 (6 bases). In germline, CDR1 is SGHAT, CDR2 FQNNGV. With 3 bases removed from V and 9 bases from J, the gap between germline ends came to 24 bases. CDR3 length: 17 amino acids. The CDR3 sequence is CASSLNQGLIDVGEQFF. The CDR3 region has the DNA TGTGCCAGCAGCTTGAACCAGGGGTTGATCGATGTGGGTGAGCAGTTCTTC. The variable domain in full, completed from reference TRBV11-2 and TRBJ2-1, reads EAGVAQSPRYKIIEKRQSVAFWCNPISGHATLYWYQQILGQGPKLLIQFQNNGVVDDSQLPKDRFSAERLKGVDSTLKIQPAKLEDSAVYLCASSLNQGLIDVGEQFFGPGTRLTVL.

The J gene is TRBJ2-7, the V gene TRBV18, with D tentatively TRBD1 (5 bases). This CDR3 has 14 residues. The V gene's germline CDR1 is KGHSH and CDR2 LQKENI. V was shortened by 1 base and J by 5 bases, with 12 bases between the two germline ends. This chain's CDR3 is CASSPQGPPNEQYF. The DNA for the CDR3 is TGTGCCAGCTCACCACAGGGGCCCCCAAACGAGCAGTACTTC.

This clonotype was seen more than once but under ten times. This chain links TRBV7-9 with TRBJ1-1; D is possibly TRBD1 (5 bases). The CDR3 is 14 amino acids. The V end was cut by 5 bases, the J end by 0 bases, with 10 bases between. The germline CDR1 and CDR2 sequences are SEHNR and FQNEAQ (reference sequence). This CDR3 is CASSPTAMNTEAFF. The CDR3, as DNA: TGTGCCAGCAGCCCGACAGCGATGAACACTGAAGCTTTCTTT.

This clonotype came up once. The chain employs TRBV19 and TRBJ2-2; the D is unclear. The germline gives CDR1 LNHDA, CDR2 SQIVND (reference sequence). Trimming removed 1 base at V and 9 bases at J, with 0 bases between. The CDR3 consists of 10 residues. CDR3: CASSIGELFF. The CDR3 region has the DNA TGTGCCAGTAGTATAGGGGAGCTGTTTTTT. The full variable domain, rest sourced from reference TRBV19 and TRBJ2-2, is DGGITQSPKYLFRKEGQNVTLSCEQNLNHDAMYWYRQDPGQGLRLIYYSQIVNDFQKGDIAEGYSVSREKKESFPLTVTSAQKNPTAFYLCASSIGELFFGEGSRLTVL.

The chain employs TRBV6-5 and TRBJ1-3; D possibly corresponds to TRBD1 (5 bases). V gave up 2 bases and J gave up 0 bases, with 14 bases separating them. Germline V gene lookup returns CDR1 MNHEY and CDR2 SVGAGI. The CDR3 is 17 amino acids. This CDR3 is CASSYRTTGLSGNTIYF. The CDR3 nucleotides read TGTGCCAGCAGTTACCGCACTACAGGCCTCTCTGGAAACACCATATATTTT.

This clonotype was counted once. The chain has TRBV20-1 and TRBJ2-5; D gene ambiguous. This CDR3 region has 13 residues. Trimming removed 5 bases from V and 5 bases from J, with 15 bases in between. CDR1 is DFQATT, CDR2 SNEGSKA, per germline (reference sequence). The CDR3, as DNA: TGCAGTGCTCCGACGACCCTTGGGGAGACCCAGTACTTC. The encoded protein is CSAPTTLGETQYF.

Comments on this clonotype: This may be a read error: a much more frequent sequence differs by one nucleotide. The rearrangement links TRBV7-2 to TRBJ1-3; D is undetermined. Trimming removed 8 bases at V and 0 bases at J, with 8 bases between. CDR1 SGHTA and CDR2 FQGNSA come from the germline V gene. This CDR3 has 13 residues. The CDR3 nucleotides are TGTGCCAGCGGCCTGGCCTCTGGAAACACCATATATTTT. Amino acid sequence: CASGLASGNTIYF.

With regard to this clonotype: As the CDR3 is not closed by the conserved phenylalanine or tryptophan, this likely results from a read error. V and J are TRBV10-3 and TRBJ1-1; 8 bases map to TRBD1. This CDR3 is built from 14 residues. Germline V CDR1 and CDR2: ENHRY, SYGVKD. The CDR3 is CASSSTGEDTEAFL. CDR3 coding DNA: TGTGCCAGCAGTTCGACAGGGGAAGACACTGAAGCTTTCCTT.

This rearrangement joins TRBV6-1 to TRBJ2-7, with 8 nucleotides matching TRBD1. Losses at the gene ends were 3 bases for V and 1 base for J; bases not matched to a gene: 8. From germline, CDR1 is MNHNS and CDR2 SASEGT. The CDR3 runs to 16 residues. CDR3: CASSELGQGGSYEQYV. CDR3 nucleotide sequence: TGTGCCAGCAGTGAGCTAGGACAGGGCGGTTCCTACGAGCAGTACGTC.